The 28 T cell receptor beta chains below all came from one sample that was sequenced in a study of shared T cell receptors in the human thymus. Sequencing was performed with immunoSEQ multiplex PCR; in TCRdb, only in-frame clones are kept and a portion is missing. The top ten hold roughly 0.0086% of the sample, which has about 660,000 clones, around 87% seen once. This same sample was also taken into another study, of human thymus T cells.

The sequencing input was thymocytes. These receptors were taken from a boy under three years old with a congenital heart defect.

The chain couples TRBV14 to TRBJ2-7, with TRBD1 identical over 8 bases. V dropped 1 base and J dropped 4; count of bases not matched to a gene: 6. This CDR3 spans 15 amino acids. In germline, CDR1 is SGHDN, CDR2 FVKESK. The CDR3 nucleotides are TGTGCCAGCAGCCAAGTCCGACAGGGGAGGTACGAGCAGTACTTC. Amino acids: CASSQVRQGRYEQYF.

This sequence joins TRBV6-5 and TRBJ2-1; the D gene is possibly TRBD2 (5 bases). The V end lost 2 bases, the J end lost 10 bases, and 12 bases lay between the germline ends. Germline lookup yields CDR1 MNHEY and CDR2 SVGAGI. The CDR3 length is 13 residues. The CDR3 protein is CASSYLTSGEQFF. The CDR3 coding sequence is TGTGCCAGCAGTTACCTCACTAGTGGGGAGCAGTTCTTC.

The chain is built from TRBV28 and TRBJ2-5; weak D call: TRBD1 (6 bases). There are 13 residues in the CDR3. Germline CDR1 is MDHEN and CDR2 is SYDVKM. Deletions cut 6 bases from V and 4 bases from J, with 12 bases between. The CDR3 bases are TGTGCCAGCAGCCCCGTAGGGGGAGAGACCCAGTACTTC. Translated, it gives CASSPVGGETQYF.

DNA of the CDR3: TGTGCCAGCAGCTTAGGTGAGGGCGGGAGCGTCGCAGATACGCAGTATTTT. Protein: CASSLGEGGSVADTQYF. The V call is TRBV7-2, the J call TRBJ2-3; 7 bases agree with TRBD2. The junction had 11 bases not matched to a gene; V was cut back by 1 base and J by 4 bases. The CDR3 sequence is 17 residues long. Per the germline V gene, CDR1 is SGHTA and CDR2 is FQGNSA.

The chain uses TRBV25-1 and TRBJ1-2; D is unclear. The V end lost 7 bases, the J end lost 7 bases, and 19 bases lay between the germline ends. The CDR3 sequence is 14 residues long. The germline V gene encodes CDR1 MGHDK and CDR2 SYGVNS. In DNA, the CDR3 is TGTGCCAGCACGCCTCCGGGTTCCTTATCTGGCTACACCTTC. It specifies CASTPPGSLSGYTF.

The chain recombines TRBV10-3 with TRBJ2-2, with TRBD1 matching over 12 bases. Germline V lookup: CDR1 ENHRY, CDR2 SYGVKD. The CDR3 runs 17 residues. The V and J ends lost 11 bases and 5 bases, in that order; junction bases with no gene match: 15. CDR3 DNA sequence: TGTGCCGTCGCCGGGACAGGGGGCCCCGTAAGGACCGGGGAGCTGTTTTTT. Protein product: CAVAGTGGPVRTGELFF.

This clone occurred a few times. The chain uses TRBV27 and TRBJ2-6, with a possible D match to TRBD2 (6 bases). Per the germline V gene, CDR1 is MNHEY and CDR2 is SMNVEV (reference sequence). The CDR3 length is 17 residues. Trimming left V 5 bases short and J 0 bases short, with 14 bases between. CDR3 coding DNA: TGTGCCAGCAGTCCGGGACTCGAAATCTCTGGGGCCAACGTCCTGACTTTC. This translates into CASSPGLEISGANVLTF.

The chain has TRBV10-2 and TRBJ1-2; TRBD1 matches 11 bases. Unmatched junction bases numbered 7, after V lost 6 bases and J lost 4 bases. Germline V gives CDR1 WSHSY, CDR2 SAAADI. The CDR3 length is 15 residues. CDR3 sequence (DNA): TGCGCCAGCAGCCCTAGGACAGGGGGCGTCTATGGCTACACCTTC. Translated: CASSPRTGGVYGYTF.

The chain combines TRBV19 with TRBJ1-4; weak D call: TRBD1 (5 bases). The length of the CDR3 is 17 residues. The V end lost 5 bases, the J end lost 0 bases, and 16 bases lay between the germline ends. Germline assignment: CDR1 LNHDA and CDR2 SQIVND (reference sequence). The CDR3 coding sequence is TGTGCCAGTAGTGTGGAAGGGGCCCCTGCAACTAATGAAAAACTGTTTTTT. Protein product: CASSVEGAPATNEKLFF.

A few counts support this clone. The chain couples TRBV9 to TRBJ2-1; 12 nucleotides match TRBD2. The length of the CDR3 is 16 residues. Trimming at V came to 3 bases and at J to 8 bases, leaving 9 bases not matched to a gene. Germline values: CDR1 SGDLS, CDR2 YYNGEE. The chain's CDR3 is CASSATTSGGLYEQFF. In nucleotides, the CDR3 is TGTGCCAGCAGCGCCACGACTAGCGGGGGACTATATGAGCAGTTCTTC. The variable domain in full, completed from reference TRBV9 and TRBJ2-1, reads DSGVTQTPKHLITATGQRVTLRCSPRSGDLSVYWYQQSLDQGLQFLIQYYNGEERAKGNILERFSAQQFPDLHSELNLSSLELGDSALYFCASSATTSGGLYEQFFGPGTRLTVL.

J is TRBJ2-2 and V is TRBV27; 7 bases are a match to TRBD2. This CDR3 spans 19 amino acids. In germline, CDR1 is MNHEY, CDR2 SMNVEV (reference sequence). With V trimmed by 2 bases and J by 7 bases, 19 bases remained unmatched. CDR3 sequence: CASSLKGATPSGNFGELFF. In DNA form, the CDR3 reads TGTGCCAGCAGTTTAAAAGGAGCGACGCCCAGCGGGAATTTCGGGGAGCTGTTTTTT.

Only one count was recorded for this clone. CDR3 sequence: CASSPRTGRYRDTQYF. The CDR3 DNA sequence: TGTGCCAGCAGCCCCCGGACAGGTAGATATAGGGATACGCAGTATTTT. The chain is built from TRBV11-2 and TRBJ2-3, with 7 bases fitting TRBD1. CDR1 is SGHAT, CDR2 FQNNGV, per germline. There are 16 residues in the CDR3. The V and J ends lost 5 bases and 6 bases, in that order; junction bases with no gene match: 14.

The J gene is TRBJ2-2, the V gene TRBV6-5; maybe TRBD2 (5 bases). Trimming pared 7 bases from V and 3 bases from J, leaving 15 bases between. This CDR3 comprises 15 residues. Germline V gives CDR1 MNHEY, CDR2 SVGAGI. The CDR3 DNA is TGTGCCAGCATGGAAGCTCGGCGGGACACCGGGGAGCTGTTTTTT. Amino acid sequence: CASMEARRDTGELFF.

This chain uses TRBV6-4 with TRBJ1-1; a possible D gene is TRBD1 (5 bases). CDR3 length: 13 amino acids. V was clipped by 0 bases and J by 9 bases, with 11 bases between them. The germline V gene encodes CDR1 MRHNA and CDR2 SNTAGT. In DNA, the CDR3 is TGTGCCAGCAGTGACTCTTGGCAGGGAAAAGCTTTCTTT. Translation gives CASSDSWQGKAFF.

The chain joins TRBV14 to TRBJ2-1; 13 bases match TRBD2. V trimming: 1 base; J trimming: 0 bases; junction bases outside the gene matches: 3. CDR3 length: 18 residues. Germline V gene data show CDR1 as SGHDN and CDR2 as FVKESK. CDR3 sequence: CASSQGTSGRFSYNEQFF. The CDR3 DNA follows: TGTGCCAGCAGCCAAGGGACTAGCGGGAGATTCTCCTACAATGAGCAGTTCTTC.

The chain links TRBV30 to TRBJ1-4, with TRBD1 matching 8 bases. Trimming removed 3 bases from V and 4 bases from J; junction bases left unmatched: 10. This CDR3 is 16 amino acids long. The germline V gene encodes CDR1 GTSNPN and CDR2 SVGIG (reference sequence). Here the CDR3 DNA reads TGTGCCTGGAGCAATTCAGGGGGCCTATATAATGAAAAACTGTTTTTT. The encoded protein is CAWSNSGGLYNEKLFF.

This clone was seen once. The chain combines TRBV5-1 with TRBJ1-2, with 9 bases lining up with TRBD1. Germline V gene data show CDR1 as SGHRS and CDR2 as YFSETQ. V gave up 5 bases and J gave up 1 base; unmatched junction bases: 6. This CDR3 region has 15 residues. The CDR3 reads CASSAGQGFNYGYTF. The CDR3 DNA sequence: TGCGCCAGCAGTGCGGGACAGGGATTTAACTATGGCTACACCTTC.

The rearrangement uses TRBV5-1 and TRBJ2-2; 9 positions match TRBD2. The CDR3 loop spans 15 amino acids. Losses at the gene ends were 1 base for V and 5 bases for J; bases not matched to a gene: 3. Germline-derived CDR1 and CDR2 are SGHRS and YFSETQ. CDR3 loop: CASSLPAGGTGELFF. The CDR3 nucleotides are TGCGCCAGCAGCTTGCCGGCGGGGGGGACCGGGGAGCTGTTTTTT.

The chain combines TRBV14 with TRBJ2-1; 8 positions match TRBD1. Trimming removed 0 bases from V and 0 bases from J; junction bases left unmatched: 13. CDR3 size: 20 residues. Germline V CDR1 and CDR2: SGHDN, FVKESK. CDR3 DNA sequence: TGTGCCAGCAGCCAAGATAGGAGCAGGGGGCGCGCGGGCTCCTACAATGAGCAGTTCTTC. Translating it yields CASSQDRSRGRAGSYNEQFF.

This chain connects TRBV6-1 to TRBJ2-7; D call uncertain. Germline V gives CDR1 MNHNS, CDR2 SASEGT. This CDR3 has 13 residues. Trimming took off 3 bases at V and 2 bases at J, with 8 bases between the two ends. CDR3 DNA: TGTGCCAGCAGTGATGGTAGAACCTACGAGCAGTACTTC. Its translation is CASSDGRTYEQYF.

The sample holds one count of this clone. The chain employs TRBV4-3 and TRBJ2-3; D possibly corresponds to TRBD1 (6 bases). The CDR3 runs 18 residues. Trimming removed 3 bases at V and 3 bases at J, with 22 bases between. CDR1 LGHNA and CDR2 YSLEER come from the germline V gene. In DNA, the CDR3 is TGCGCCAGCAGCCACATACTCCCCGCCAGGGGAAGGACAGATACGCAGTATTTT. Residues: CASSHILPARGRTDTQYF.

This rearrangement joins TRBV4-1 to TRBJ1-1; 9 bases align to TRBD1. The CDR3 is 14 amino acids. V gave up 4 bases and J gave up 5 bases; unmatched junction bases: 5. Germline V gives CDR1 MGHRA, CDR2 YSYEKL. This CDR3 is CASSPGQGRTEAFF. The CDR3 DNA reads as TGCGCCAGCAGCCCCGGACAGGGGAGGACTGAAGCTTTCTTT.

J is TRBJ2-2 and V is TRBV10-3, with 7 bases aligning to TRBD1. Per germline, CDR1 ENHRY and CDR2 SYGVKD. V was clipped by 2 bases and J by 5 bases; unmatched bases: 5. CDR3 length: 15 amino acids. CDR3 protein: CAISEGRGPTGELFF. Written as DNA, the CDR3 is TGTGCCATCAGTGAGGGTAGGGGGCCGACCGGGGAGCTGTTTTTT.

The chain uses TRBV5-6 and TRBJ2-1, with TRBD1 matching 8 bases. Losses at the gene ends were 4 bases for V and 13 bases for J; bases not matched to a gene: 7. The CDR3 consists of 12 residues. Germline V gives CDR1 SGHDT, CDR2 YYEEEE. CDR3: CASSQDRGIQFF. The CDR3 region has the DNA TGTGCCAGCAGCCAAGACAGGGGTATACAGTTCTTC.

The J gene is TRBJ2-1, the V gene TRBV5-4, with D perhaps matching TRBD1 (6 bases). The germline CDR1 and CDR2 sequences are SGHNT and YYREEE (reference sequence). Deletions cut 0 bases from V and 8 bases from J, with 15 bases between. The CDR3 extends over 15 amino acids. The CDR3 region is CASSLGQGFGDEQFF. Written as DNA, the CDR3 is TGTGCCAGCAGCTTGGGGCAGGGGTTCGGAGATGAGCAGTTCTTC.

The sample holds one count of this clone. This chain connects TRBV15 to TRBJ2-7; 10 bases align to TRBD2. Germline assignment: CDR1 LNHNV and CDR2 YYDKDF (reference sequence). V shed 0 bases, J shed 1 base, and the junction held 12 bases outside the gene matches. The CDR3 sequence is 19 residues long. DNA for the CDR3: TGTGCCACCAGCAGAGACATCGGCCTAGCGGGAGTTGGGTCCTACGAGCAGTACTTC. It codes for CATSRDIGLAGVGSYEQYF.

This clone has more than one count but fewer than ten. CDR3 in DNA: TGCAGCGTTGAAGATCGTGAGACCCAGTACTTC. It yields the protein CSVEDRETQYF. This chain joins TRBV29-1 and TRBJ2-5; D ambiguous. Germline CDR1 is SQVTM and CDR2 is ANQGSEA. The CDR3 consists of 11 residues. V was pared by 0 bases and J by 5 bases, with 4 bases between.

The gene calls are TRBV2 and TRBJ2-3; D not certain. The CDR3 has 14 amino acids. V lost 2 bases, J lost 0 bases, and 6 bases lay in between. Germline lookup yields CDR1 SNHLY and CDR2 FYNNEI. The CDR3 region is CASSELFSTDTQYF. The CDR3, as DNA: TGTGCCAGCAGTGAATTATTTAGCACAGATACGCAGTATTTT.